This is a list of T cell receptor beta chains from one sample in a study of blood T cell repertoires in COVID-19. The data were produced by immunoSEQ multiplex PCR, yet TCRdb's version contains in-frame clones alone and is incomplete. The table has approximately 230,000 clones, approximately 86% seen once. Source material: peripheral blood. These TCRs come from a woman aged 80 or over with active or convalescent COVID-19. Each CDR3 is given with its conserved first and last residue. D genes are given only for firm matches. A clone size is listed for some rows: how often the clone was seen (once, few, many), or a class if it is expanded.

d_gene | abundance | j_gene | v_gene | CDR3aa | CDR3nt
TRBD1 | NA | TRBJ2-1 | TRBV28 | CASRASGGQYNEQFF | TGTGCCAGCAGAGCTTCAGGGGGACAGTACAATGAGCAGTTCTTC
TRBD1 | NA | TRBJ1-6 | TRBV30 | CAWTVTGSYSPLHF | TGTGCCTGGACAGTGACAGGGAGTTATTCACCCCTCCACTTT
NA | NA | TRBJ2-3 | TRBV30 | CAWSQGTYTDTQYF | TGTGCCTGGTCACAGGGTACCTACACAGATACGCAGTATTTT
TRBD1 | NA | TRBJ2-1 | TRBV9 | CASSVVDGGQGIYNEQFF | TGTGCCAGCAGCGTAGTTGATGGGGGACAGGGGATATACAATGAGCAGTTCTTC
TRBD1 | NA | TRBJ1-4 | TRBV18 | CASSPRGDRGEKLFF | TGTGCCAGCTCACCACGGGGGGACAGGGGCGAAAAACTGTTTTTT
TRBD1 | NA | TRBJ2-1 | TRBV2 | CASAPGQLTYNEQFF | TGTGCCAGCGCCCCGGGACAGTTGACCTACAATGAGCAGTTCTTC
TRBD2 | NA | TRBJ2-1 | TRBV5-1 | CASSPERGRYNEQFF | TGCGCCAGCAGCCCGGAGCGGGGGCGTTACAATGAGCAGTTCTTC
TRBD1 | NA | TRBJ1-1 | TRBV2 | CASTRTGLGTEAFF | TGTGCCAGCACCCGGACAGGGCTGGGTACTGAAGCTTTCTTT
NA | NA | TRBJ1-3 | TRBV28 | CASSLKTELGNTIYF | TGTGCCAGCAGTTTAAAGACAGAGTTGGGAAACACCATATATTTT
NA | NA | TRBJ1-6 | TRBV28 | CASRLGGSYNSPLHF | TGTGCCAGCCGTCTAGGGGGCTCCTATAATTCACCCCTCCACTTT
TRBD2 | few | TRBJ2-1 | TRBV9 | CASSISGGSSYNEQFF | TGTGCCAGCAGTATTAGCGGGGGAAGCTCCTACAATGAGCAGTTCTTC
TRBD2 | few | TRBJ2-1 | TRBV15 | CATSISGRVDNEQFF | TGTGCCACCAGCATAAGCGGGAGAGTGGATAATGAGCAGTTCTTC
TRBD1 | NA | TRBJ2-6 | TRBV7-9 | CASSKTGKANVLTF | TGTGCCAGCAGCAAGACAGGGAAAGCCAACGTCCTGACTTTC
TRBD1 | NA | TRBJ1-1 | TRBV28 | CASSLGQGAEAFF | TGTGCCAGCAGTTTAGGACAGGGGGCTGAAGCTTTCTTT
TRBD1 | NA | TRBJ2-7 | TRBV28 | CASSLTGDLREQYF | TGTGCCAGCAGTCTGACAGGGGATCTACGCGAGCAGTACTTC
TRBD2 | few | TRBJ2-2 | TRBV24-1 | CATSGSGSGELFF | TGTGCCACCAGTGGGAGCGGGAGTGGGGAGCTGTTTTTT
TRBD2 | NA | TRBJ2-1 | TRBV29-1 | CSVETVASGNEQFF | TGCAGCGTTGAAACGGTGGCTAGCGGAAATGAGCAGTTCTTC
NA | NA | TRBJ1-4 | TRBV7-2 | CASAHSRGSSNEKLFF | TGTGCCAGCGCCCATTCTCGGGGGTCATCTAATGAAAAACTGTTTTTT
TRBD1 | NA | TRBJ1-5 | TRBV2 | CASSTQGGNQPQHF | TGTGCCAGCAGTACCCAGGGGGGCAATCAGCCCCAGCATTTT
TRBD2 | NA | TRBJ2-3 | TRBV6-2/TRBV6-3 | CASSPGLAGTSDTQYF | TGTGCCAGCAGCCCGGGACTAGCGGGAACGTCAGATACGCAGTATTTT
NA | NA | TRBJ1-1 | TRBV13 | CASSLGGPSTEAFF | TGTGCCAGCAGCTTAGGGGGGCCGAGTACTGAAGCTTTCTTT
NA | NA | TRBJ1-1 | TRBV27 | CASSQQGPNTEAFF | TGTGCCAGCAGTCAACAGGGACCGAACACTGAAGCTTTCTTT
NA | NA | TRBJ2-2 | TRBV3-1/TRBV3-2 | CASSPMTGANTGELFF | TGTGCCAGCAGTCCGATGACAGGAGCGAACACCGGGGAGCTGTTTTTT
NA | NA | TRBJ2-3 | TRBV5-1 | CASSSVELTDTQYF | TGCGCCAGCAGCTCGGTAGAGCTCACAGATACGCAGTATTTT
TRBD2 | few | TRBJ2-1 | TRBV3-1/TRBV3-2 | CASKAGEDLSYNEQFF | TGTGCCAGCAAGGCGGGGGAAGACCTCTCCTACAATGAGCAGTTCTTC
NA | NA | TRBJ2-3 | TRBV5-1 | CASSIEGTTDTQYF | TGCGCCAGCAGCATCGAGGGTACCACAGATACGCAGTATTTT
NA | NA | TRBJ1-1 | TRBV7-9 | CASSHSGLGAEAFF | TGTGCCAGCAGCCATTCGGGATTGGGCGCTGAAGCTTTCTTT
NA | few | TRBJ1-5 | TRBV2 | CASSGTEGNQPQHF | TGTGCCAGCAGTGGGACGGAGGGCAATCAGCCCCAGCATTTT
NA | once | TRBJ1-1 | TRBV19 | CASSMRERGAEAFF | TGTGCCAGTAGTATGCGGGAACGGGGAGCTGAAGCTTTCTTT
NA | NA | TRBJ1-1 | TRBV9 | CASSDSLNTEAFF | TGTGCCAGCAGCGATAGTTTGAACACTGAAGCTTTCTTT
NA | NA | TRBJ1-1 | TRBV29-1 | CSVMADKWARDTEAFF | TGCAGCGTTATGGCAGACAAGTGGGCGAGAGACACTGAAGCTTTCTTT
TRBD1 | NA | TRBJ2-5 | TRBV7-8 | CASSMGQQETQYF | TGTGCCAGCAGTATGGGACAGCAAGAGACCCAGTACTTC
TRBD2 | NA | TRBJ2-7 | TRBV10-3 | CAITKSGGARGSYEQYF | TGTGCCATCACCAAGAGCGGGGGCGCTCGAGGGTCCTACGAGCAGTACTTC
NA | NA | TRBJ1-4 | TRBV28 | CASTRKEKLFF | TGTGCCAGCACGAGAAAGGAAAAACTGTTTTTT
NA | NA | TRBJ1-2 | TRBV14 | CASSQVGGRYGYTF | TGTGCCAGCAGCCAAGTCGGGGGACGCTATGGCTACACCTTC
TRBD2 | NA | TRBJ2-3 | TRBV5-1 | CASSPVAGTDTQYF | TGCGCCAGCAGCCCCGTAGCGGGAACAGATACGCAGTATTTT
NA | NA | TRBJ1-5 | TRBV5-1 | CASSLSGYSNQPQHF | TGCGCCAGCAGCTTGTCGGGTTATAGCAATCAGCCCCAGCATTTT
TRBD1 | few | TRBJ1-6 | TRBV27 | CASSSSITPGTGHSPLHF | TGTGCCAGCAGTTCATCCATCACACCCGGGACAGGGCACTCACCCCTCCACTTT
TRBD2 | NA | TRBJ2-6 | TRBV4-1 | CASSPGGQRVGYGANVLTF | TGCGCCAGCAGCCCGGGGGGTCAGCGGGTAGGCTACGGGGCCAACGTCCTGACTTTC
NA | NA | TRBJ2-1 | TRBV24-1 | CATSAVKGLTYNEQFF | TGTGCCACCAGTGCCGTGAAGGGACTGACCTACAATGAGCAGTTCTTC
TRBD2 | NA | TRBJ2-3 | TRBV18 | CASSPLAGGPSTDTQYF | TGTGCCAGCTCACCTCTAGCGGGGGGGCCGTCGACAGATACGCAGTATTTT
NA | NA | TRBJ2-7 | TRBV3-1/TRBV3-2 | CASSQGADTGYEQYF | TGTGCCAGCAGCCAAGGGGCCGACACCGGCTACGAGCAGTACTTC
NA | NA | TRBJ1-1 | TRBV19 | CASSPQASMSEAFF | TGTGCCAGTAGTCCCCAGGCTTCAATGTCCGAAGCTTTCTTT
NA | NA | TRBJ2-5 | TRBV10-2 | CASSRAGRGQETQYF | TGCGCCAGCAGTAGGGCCGGGCGGGGCCAAGAGACCCAGTACTTC
NA | NA | TRBJ2-1 | TRBV29-1 | CSYKTRVSSYNEQFF | TGCAGCTACAAAACCAGGGTTAGCTCCTACAATGAGCAGTTCTTC